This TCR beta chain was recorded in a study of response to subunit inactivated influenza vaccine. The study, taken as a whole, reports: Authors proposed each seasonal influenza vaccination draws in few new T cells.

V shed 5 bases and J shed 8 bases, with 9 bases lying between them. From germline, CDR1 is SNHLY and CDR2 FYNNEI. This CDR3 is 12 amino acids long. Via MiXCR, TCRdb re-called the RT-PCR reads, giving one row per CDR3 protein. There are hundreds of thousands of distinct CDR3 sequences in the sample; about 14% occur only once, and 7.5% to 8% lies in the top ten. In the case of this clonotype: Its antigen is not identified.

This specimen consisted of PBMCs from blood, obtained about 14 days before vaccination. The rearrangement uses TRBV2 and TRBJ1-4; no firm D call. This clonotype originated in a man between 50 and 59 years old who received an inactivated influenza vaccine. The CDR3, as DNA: TGTGCCAGCAGTTCTGGGTGGGAAAAACTGTTTTTT. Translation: CASSSGWEKLFF.